This T cell receptor beta chain is from a study of T-cell memory formation after mild COVID-19. TCRdb re-derived calls from the 5' RACE reads in MiXCR, one entry per CDR3 protein. Seen here are hundreds of thousands of distinct CDR3 sequences, 20% observed once, and the top ten hold 21%. The CDR3 spans 15 residues. CDR1 is SGHRS, CDR2 YFSETQ, per germline. With 2 bases clipped from V and 2 bases from J, the junction kept 5 bases outside the gene matches. V gene TRBV5-1 combines with J gene TRBJ2-5; 8 bases map to TRBD2. Specimen: PBMCs or a T cell subset sorted from them (not recorded which). This clonotype was sampled from a man younger than 35 who had mild COVID-19 (a few samples of this study predate the infection). Cell type and time point are not known. CDR3 bases: TGCGCCAGCAGCTTAGCGGGGGCCCCACAAGAGACCCAGTACTTC. Translated: CASSLAGAPQETQYF. Together with reference TRBV5-1 and TRBJ2-5, the CDR3 gives the full variable domain: KAGVTQTPRYLIKTRGQQVTLSCSPISGHRSVSWYQQTPGQGLQFLFEYFSETQRNKGNFPGRFSGRQFSNSRSEMNVSTLELGDSALYLCASSLAGAPQETQYFGPGTRLLVL.